These 21 T cell receptor beta chains were all obtained from the same sample, sequenced in a study of blood T cell repertoires in COVID-19. Only in-frame clones appear in the TCRdb table, and some are missing; sequencing was by immunoSEQ multiplex PCR. Of approximately 85,000 clones listed, roughly nine tenths were seen once; the top ten hold approximately 2.4%. Sample: peripheral blood. These receptors were obtained from a middle-aged man with acute or convalescent COVID-19.

The chain carries TRBV3-1 (or the pseudogene TRBV3-2) and TRBJ2-7, with D possibly matching TRBD2 (6 bases). The V end was cut by 6 bases, the J end by 3 bases, with 15 bases between. Germline CDR1 and CDR2: LGHDT and YNNKEL (reference sequence). The CDR3 sequence is 14 residues long. Here the CDR3 reads CASRGPGALYEQYF. In nucleotides, the CDR3 is TGTGCCAGCAGGGGCCCGGGAGCCCTCTACGAGCAGTACTTC.

The gene calls are TRBV7-2 and TRBJ1-2; tentative D call: TRBD1 (6 bases). Trimming stripped 1 base from V and 2 bases from J, with 11 bases between. CDR3 length: 15 residues. The V gene's germline CDR1 is SGHTA and CDR2 FQGNSA. The CDR3 sequence: CASSLEAGANYGYTF. DNA of the CDR3: TGTGCCAGCAGCTTAGAGGCAGGGGCGAACTATGGCTACACCTTC.

This clone was picked up one time. The chain combines TRBV19 with TRBJ2-7, with 7 nucleotides matching TRBD2. From germline, CDR1 is LNHDA and CDR2 SQIVND (reference sequence). J was trimmed by 0 bases and V by 6 bases; bases with no gene match: 8. This CDR3 is built from 15 residues. The CDR3 spells CASSTSGKASYEQYF. The CDR3 DNA sequence: TGTGCCAGTAGCACCAGCGGGAAGGCCTCCTACGAGCAGTACTTC. Full variable domain (remainder filled in from reference TRBV19 and TRBJ2-7): DGGITQSPKYLFRKEGQNVTLSCEQNLNHDAMYWYRQDPGQGLRLIYYSQIVNDFQKGDIAEGYSVSREKKESFPLTVTSAQKNPTAFYLCASSTSGKASYEQYFGPGTRLTVT.

The V call is TRBV5-1, the J call TRBJ2-2, with 12 nucleotides matching TRBD1. The CDR3 covers 16 residues. Germline-derived CDR1 and CDR2 are SGHRS and YFSETQ. After removal of 2 bases from V and 6 bases from J, the junction contained 5 bases not matched to a gene. The CDR3 nucleotides read TGCGCCAGCAGCTTCTCCGGGACAGGGGGCGCCGGGGAGCTGTTTTTT. Translation gives CASSFSGTGGAGELFF.

V and J are TRBV7-9 and TRBJ2-5; 9 positions agree with TRBD1. Germline trimming cut 5 bases from V and 5 bases from J; bases unmatched to any gene: 3. Germline-derived CDR1 and CDR2 are SEHNR and FQNEAQ (reference sequence). The CDR3 totals 13 residues. DNA for the CDR3: TGTGCCAGCAGCGTACAGGGGGCGGAGACCCAGTACTTC. Translating it yields CASSVQGAETQYF.

The chain couples TRBV6-5 to TRBJ1-1; 7 nucleotides line up with TRBD1. Unmatched junction bases numbered 16, after V lost 4 bases and J lost 11 bases. CDR1 is MNHEY and CDR2 is SVGAGI in the germline V gene. CDR3 length equals 15 residues. The CDR3 DNA reads as TGTGCCAGCAGTTTAATGCGACAGGGTAGGAGGTGGGCTTTCTTT. Its protein is CASSLMRQGRRWAFF.

This clone was detected only once. The gene calls are TRBV4-1 and TRBJ2-1; 12 bases are shared with TRBD2. CDR3 length: 16 amino acids. Germline V gene sequence: CDR1 MGHRA, CDR2 YSYEKL. With 7 bases clipped from V and 0 bases from J, the junction kept 4 bases outside the gene matches. CDR3 amino acids: CASTPTSGSSYNEQFF. CDR3 in DNA: TGCGCCAGCACCCCGACTAGCGGGAGCTCCTACAATGAGCAGTTCTTC.

V gene TRBV4-1 combines with J gene TRBJ2-1; 9 positions match TRBD2. With 1 base clipped from V and 5 bases from J, the junction kept 6 bases outside the gene matches. In germline, CDR1 is MGHRA, CDR2 YSYEKL. The CDR3 is made up of 16 amino acids. In DNA, the CDR3 is TGCGCCAGCAGCCAAGTCGAAGCGGGAGGCCACAATGAGCAGTTCTTC. Protein: CASSQVEAGGHNEQFF.

The CDR3 region has the DNA TGTGCTAGTGGTTTGGTAGGCAGGGGGCTTACATCGAGTCAGCCCCAGCATTTT. Protein product: CASGLVGRGLTSSQPQHF. The chain uses TRBV12-5 and TRBJ1-5; TRBD1 aligns across 8 bases. J lost 6 bases, V lost 0 bases, and 13 bases had no gene match. The V gene's germline CDR1 is LGHNT and CDR2 FRNRAP. The CDR3 totals 18 residues.

The J gene is TRBJ1-3, the V gene TRBV6-5; 9 bases fit TRBD1. Looked up from germline, CDR1 is MNHEY and CDR2 is SVGAGI. There are 15 residues in the CDR3. V lost 0 bases to trimming and J lost 3 bases; unmatched junction nucleotides: 0. Written as DNA, the CDR3 is TGTGCCAGCAGTTACTCGACAGGGGGTGGAAACACCATATATTTT. This translates into CASSYSTGGGNTIYF.

The CDR3 DNA is TGTGCCAGTACGGGGGTGGGTCAGCCCCAGCATTTT. This codes for CASTGVGQPQHF. The rearrangement joins TRBV19 to TRBJ1-5, with D perhaps TRBD1 (5 bases). CDR1 is LNHDA and CDR2 is SQIVND in the germline V gene (reference sequence). The V end lost 7 bases, the J end lost 6 bases, and 10 bases lay between the germline ends. This CDR3 spans 12 amino acids.

This clone was observed a single time. The chain combines TRBV9 with TRBJ2-7; TRBD2 aligns across 14 bases. V gave up 3 bases and J gave up 7 bases; unmatched junction bases: 18. The CDR3 totals 19 residues. Germline CDR1 reads SGDLS; CDR2 reads YYNGEE. The CDR3 DNA is TGTGCCAGCAGCGGGGGGGGACTAGCGGGAGAGGGGACCCCTAGGGAGCAGTACTTC. As protein: CASSGGGLAGEGTPREQYF.

The chain joins TRBV4-1 to TRBJ2-6; 7 nucleotides agree with TRBD1. Germline assignment: CDR1 MGHRA and CDR2 YSYEKL. CDR3 length: 17 amino acids. The trim removed 4 bases at V and 0 bases at J, leaving 6 bases unmatched. CDR3 nucleotides: TGCGCCAGCAGCCGTGGGACAGCCTTCTCTGGGGCCAACGTCCTGACTTTC. It yields the protein CASSRGTAFSGANVLTF.

The J gene is TRBJ2-5, the V gene TRBV6-2 or TRBV6-3; TRBD2 matches 10 bases. The ends lost 5 bases at V and 5 bases at J; junction bases unmatched: 11. The CDR3 loop spans 16 amino acids. Germline V gives CDR1 MNHEY, CDR2 SVGEGT. The CDR3 coding sequence is TGTGCCAGCAGTCGTCAACTAGCGGGGTTACTGGAGACCCAGTACTTC. This encodes CASSRQLAGLLETQYF.

The rearrangement uses TRBV5-6 and TRBJ1-2; 10 nucleotides align to TRBD1. CDR1 and CDR2 from the germline V gene are SGHDT and YYEEEE. The CDR3 is 14 residues long. Trimming removed 3 bases from V and 6 bases from J; junction bases left unmatched: 5. CDR3 nucleotide sequence: TGTGCCAGCAGCTGGGACAGGGGAAGGGATGGCTACACCTTC. Translation gives CASSWDRGRDGYTF.

V gene TRBV7-8 combines with J gene TRBJ1-2; 7 bases line up with TRBD1. The trim removed 0 bases at V and 5 bases at J, leaving 6 bases unmatched. Germline V gene sequence: CDR1 SGHVS, CDR2 FQNEAQ. This CDR3 is 15 amino acids long. The CDR3 nucleotides are TGTGCCAGCAGCTTAGCGTGGGACAGAGGGTATGGCTACACCTTC. It codes for CASSLAWDRGYGYTF.

The V gene is TRBV3-1 (or the pseudogene TRBV3-2), the J gene TRBJ1-2; D remains unclear. The length of the CDR3 is 13 residues. Deletions cut 3 bases from V and 2 bases from J, with 7 bases between. CDR1 is LGHDT and CDR2 is YNNKEL in the germline V gene (reference sequence). The CDR3 sequence: CASSQSGNYGYTF. The CDR3 bases are TGTGCCAGCAGCCAGTCGGGAAACTATGGCTACACCTTC.

The V and J genes are TRBV4-1 and TRBJ2-2, with D unresolved. Per germline, CDR1 MGHRA and CDR2 YSYEKL. V shed 0 bases and J shed 2 bases, with 7 bases lying between them. The CDR3 totals 15 residues. The CDR3 protein is CASSQEWPNTGELFF. The CDR3 nucleotides are TGCGCCAGCAGCCAAGAATGGCCTAACACCGGGGAGCTGTTTTTT.

The chain couples TRBV6-6 to TRBJ2-7, with D perhaps TRBD2 (6 bases). The germline CDR1 and CDR2 sequences are MNHNY and SVGAGI (reference sequence). V lost 5 bases to trimming and J lost 0 bases, with 14 bases between them. This CDR3 spans 15 amino acids. For the CDR3, the DNA is TGTGCCAGCAGTGGAGGAGGGAGATTCTCCTACGAGCAGTACGTC. This translates into CASSGGGRFSYEQYV.

The rearrangement joins TRBV6-2 or TRBV6-3 to TRBJ1-4; 7 bases agree with TRBD1. The germline gives CDR1 MNHEY, CDR2 SVGEGT. Germline trimming cut 5 bases from V and 2 bases from J; bases unmatched to any gene: 11. The CDR3 consists of 17 residues. As DNA, the CDR3 is TGTGCCAGCAGTGGACAAACAGGGGCAGGGACTAATGAAAAACTGTTTTTT. Translated, it gives CASSGQTGAGTNEKLFF.

The genes are TRBV10-3 and TRBJ2-3, with a weak D call TRBD1 (7 bases). This CDR3 comprises 15 residues. The germline V and J ends were trimmed by 3 bases and 4 bases, with 14 bases remaining between them. Germline-derived CDR1 and CDR2 are ENHRY and SYGVKD. CDR3 region: CAISEQGSGADTQYF. The DNA for the CDR3 is TGTGCCATCAGTGAACAGGGGTCGGGGGCAGATACGCAGTATTTT.